A selection of T cell receptor beta chains follows, all from one sample in a study of radiotherapy plus CTLA-4 blockade in lung cancer. Only in-frame clones appear in the TCRdb table, and some are missing; sequencing was by immunoSEQ multiplex PCR. The data hold roughly 48,000 clones, with less than 85% observed a single time. The sample here was peripheral blood, taken from a patient treated with radiotherapy plus ipilimumab. These TCRs come from a human donor with non-small cell lung cancer who had stable disease on radiotherapy plus ipilimumab. CDR3s include the opening cysteine and the closing phenylalanine or tryptophan. A D gene is named only where the DNA matches it firmly. Rows give clone size only sometimes, using once, few, many, or a class for an expanded clone.

D | J | V | size | CDR3 | DNA
TRBD1 | TRBJ1-5 | TRBV6-6 | . | CASSPTGGNSNQPQHF | TGTGCCAGCAGTCCTACAGGGGGAAATAGCAATCAGCCCCAGCATTTT
. | TRBJ1-5 | TRBV5-6 | . | CASSFRTRTNQPQHF | TGTGCCAGCAGCTTCCGCACAAGGACGAATCAGCCCCAGCATTTT
TRBD2 | TRBJ2-7 | TRBV6-6 | . | CASTTSGGFGEQYF | TGTGCCAGCACGACTAGCGGGGGGTTTGGCGAGCAGTACTTC
TRBD1 | TRBJ2-1 | TRBV7-3 | . | CASSFQGANNEQFF | TGTGCCAGCAGCTTCCAGGGGGCGAACAATGAGCAGTTCTTC
. | TRBJ1-1 | TRBV29-1 | . | CSVRRMNTEAFF | TGCAGCGTTAGGCGGATGAACACTGAAGCTTTCTTT
. | TRBJ1-4 | TRBV18 | . | CASSTSGAGEKLFF | TGTGCCAGCTCAACGTCAGGGGCAGGGGAAAAACTGTTTTTT
. | TRBJ2-1 | TRBV5-1 | . | CASSSGTYDNEQFF | TGCGCCAGCAGCTCAGGGACTTACGACAATGAGCAGTTCTTC
. | TRBJ1-1 | TRBV7-6 | many | CASSSGQMNTEAFF | TGTGCCAGCAGCTCGGGACAAATGAACACTGAAGCTTTCTTT
. | TRBJ1-2 | TRBV7-2 | few | CASSLGVASYGYTF | TGTGCCAGCAGCTTAGGGGTGGCAAGCTATGGCTACACCTTC
TRBD2 | TRBJ2-3 | TRBV7-7 | . | CASSVTSGSTDTQYF | TGTGCCAGCAGCGTGACTAGCGGTAGCACAGATACGCAGTATTTT
. | TRBJ2-5 | TRBV5-1 | . | CASSLGPTIQETQYF | TGCGCCAGCAGCTTGGGTCCCACGATCCAAGAGACCCAGTACTTC
. | TRBJ1-5 | TRBV19 | . | CASSIQLNQPQHF | TGTGCCAGTAGTATACAGCTCAATCAGCCCCAGCATTTT
. | TRBJ1-2 | TRBV7-9 | few | CASSPPDRPYGYTF | TGTGCCAGCAGCCCACCCGACAGGCCCTATGGCTACACCTTC
. | TRBJ1-4 | TRBV7-8 | . | CASSSRIGRGNEKLFF | TGTGCCAGCAGCTCGAGAATCGGGAGGGGTAATGAAAAACTGTTTTTT
. | TRBJ1-5 | TRBV19 | . | CASSPPGHSNQPQHF | TGTGCCAGTAGTCCCCCGGGCCATAGCAATCAGCCCCAGCATTTT
. | TRBJ2-1 | TRBV7-9 | few | CASSLEWSGVSSYNEQFF | TGTGCCAGCAGCTTAGAGTGGTCAGGGGTGAGCTCCTACAATGAGCAGTTCTTC
. | TRBJ1-2 | TRBV6-5 | . | CASSYQSGLGGYTF | TGTGCCAGCAGTTACCAATCAGGGTTGGGTGGCTACACCTTC
. | TRBJ1-1 | TRBV11-3 | . | CASSLGPGNEAFF | TGTGCCAGCAGCCTGGGGCCAGGGAATGAAGCTTTCTTT
. | TRBJ2-3 | TRBV7-2 | . | CASSLGLFTDTQYF | TGTGCCAGCAGCTTAGGACTATTCACAGATACGCAGTATTTT
. | TRBJ1-2 | TRBV7-2 | . | CASSKRTRDTGHGYTF | TGTGCCAGCAGCAAACGGACAAGGGACACGGGACATGGCTACACCTTC
TRBD1 | TRBJ2-5 | TRBV5-4 | . | CASSLWGTGVQETQYF | TGTGCCAGCAGCTTGTGGGGGACAGGGGTCCAAGAGACCCAGTACTTC
. | TRBJ1-1 | TRBV29-1 | . | CSVVEGGTEAFF | TGCAGCGTTGTAGAGGGAGGTACTGAAGCTTTCTTT
. | TRBJ1-1 | TRBV11-2 | . | CASSLGENTEAFF | TGTGCCAGCAGCTTAGGGGAGAACACTGAAGCTTTCTTT